The 17 T cell receptor beta chains in this list originate from one sample, sequenced in a study of T cell responses to AZD1222 COVID-19 vaccine. Data came from immunoSEQ multiplex PCR; TCRdb stores just in-frame clones and leaves some out. The data show 100,000 or so clones, about 88% seen once. The sample consisted of peripheral blood, taken on day 0 of AZD1222 vaccination. Receptor source: an adult in good health.

This clone was observed a single time. The rearrangement uses TRBV7-5 and TRBJ1-2. TRBV7-5 is a pseudogene locus. The CDR3 consists of 16 residues. CDR3 nucleotides: TGTGTCAGAAGCCGGGGCGCCGGGGAGTCCAACTATGGCTACACCTTC. Protein product: CVRSRGAGESNYGYTF.

This chain uses TRBV5-1 with TRBJ2-3; perhaps TRBD1 as D (6 bases). The V end was cut by 0 bases, the J end by 6 bases, with 29 bases between. Germline V CDR1 and CDR2: SGHRS, YFSETQ. The CDR3 is 20 amino acids. The CDR3 DNA is TGCGCCAGCAGCTTGGCCCGGTTGGGGGCCAACTCTAAAAGGCTGGATACGCAGTATTTT. This sequence encodes CASSLARLGANSKRLDTQYF.

V usage is TRBV11-2 and J usage is TRBJ2-3, with 8 bases fitting TRBD2. Germline CDR1 reads SGHAT; CDR2 reads FQNNGV. V lost 6 bases to trimming and J lost 2 bases; unmatched junction nucleotides: 4. The CDR3 runs 14 residues. The CDR3 loop reads CASSSGGDTDTQYF. CDR3 DNA: TGTGCCAGCAGTTCCGGGGGGGACACAGATACGCAGTATTTT.

J is TRBJ2-1 and V is TRBV27; D ambiguous. V lost 8 bases and J 15 bases, leaving 17 bases between the germline ends. This CDR3 region has 11 residues. CDR1 MNHEY and CDR2 SMNVEV come from the germline V gene (reference sequence). CDR3 in amino acids: CASANSKVWFF. CDR3 DNA: TGTGCCAGCGCCAATTCGAAGGTGTGGTTCTTC.

This clone was detected only a few times. The J gene is TRBJ1-2, the V gene TRBV5-1; possibly TRBD1 for D (6 bases). Between the trimmed V and J ends, which lost 4 bases and 8 bases, there was a span of 15 bases. The germline gives CDR1 SGHRS, CDR2 YFSETQ. The CDR3 is 13 residues long. The CDR3 region has the DNA TGCGCCAGCAGCCCTGAGGGGGTCCGGGGCTACACCTTC. It translates to CASSPEGVRGYTF.

The CDR3: CASSEIWTTGANVLTF. In nucleotides, the CDR3 is TGTGCCAGCAGTGAAATCTGGACAACTGGGGCCAACGTCCTGACTTTC. The chain couples TRBV25-1 to TRBJ2-6, with a weak D call TRBD1 (5 bases). CDR3 length equals 16 residues. The V end lost 2 bases, the J end lost 2 bases, and 10 bases lay between the germline ends. CDR1 and CDR2 from the germline V gene are MGHDK and SYGVNS.

The chain couples TRBV11-3 to TRBJ2-1; D is undetermined. Per the germline V gene, CDR1 is SGHNT and CDR2 is YENEEA. V was shortened by 5 bases and J by 9 bases, with 14 bases between the two germline ends. The CDR3 extends over 13 amino acids. Written as DNA, the CDR3 is TGTGCCAGCAGCCCGCAACAGTTGGCTGAGCAGTTCTTC. This translates into CASSPQQLAEQFF.

In nucleotides, the CDR3 is TGTGCCAGCAGACCTGGGGGGTCGGAGAGGTCTAACTATGGCTACACCTTC. It codes for CASRPGGSERSNYGYTF. V usage is TRBV28 and J usage is TRBJ1-2, with D maybe TRBD1 (5 bases). CDR3 length: 17 residues. The ends were cut back, 6 bases at V and 0 bases at J, with 20 bases in the middle. Germline-derived CDR1 and CDR2 are MDHEN and SYDVKM.

The CDR3 coding sequence is TGTGCCAGCAGCTTAGGGCTAGTTGGCACAGATACGCAGTATTTT. Its protein is CASSLGLVGTDTQYF. J is TRBJ2-3 and V is TRBV7-3; D gene ambiguous. This CDR3 is 15 amino acids long. Trimming stripped 2 bases from V and 1 base from J, with 10 bases between. CDR1 and CDR2 from the germline V gene are SGHTA and FQGTGA.

The chain recombines TRBV6-5 with TRBJ2-1, with a weak D call TRBD1 (6 bases). V lost 6 bases and J 3 bases, leaving 15 bases between the germline ends. The length of the CDR3 is 15 residues. Germline V gives CDR1 MNHEY, CDR2 SVGAGI. The DNA of the CDR3 is TGTGCCAGCAGAAACAGGGTAGTACGCTACAATGAGCAGTTCTTC. Encoded protein: CASRNRVVRYNEQFF.

This clone was counted a single time. The rearrangement uses TRBV27 and TRBJ2-3; a possible D gene is TRBD2 (6 bases). The V end lost 2 bases, the J end lost 0 bases, and 12 bases lay between the germline ends. Germline V gene data show CDR1 as MNHEY and CDR2 as SMNVEV (reference sequence). The CDR3 loop spans 16 amino acids. The DNA of the CDR3 is TGTGCCAGCAGTTTACCGGGACTGACTAGCACAGATACGCAGTATTTT. Translating gives CASSLPGLTSTDTQYF.

The genes are TRBV16 and TRBJ2-5, with D perhaps TRBD1 or TRBD2 (5 bases each). The CDR3 runs 12 residues. V gave up 4 bases and J gave up 13 bases, with 16 bases separating them. CDR1 is KGHSY and CDR2 is FQNENV in the germline V gene. The CDR3 sequence: CASSPGTKRRYF. CDR3 nucleotides: TGTGCCAGCAGCCCCGGGACGAAGCGAAGGTACTTC.

DNA of the CDR3: TGTGCCAGCAGCCCCGGACCGTATAGCAATCAGCCCCAGCATTTT. Its translation: CASSPGPYSNQPQHF. This chain connects TRBV11-2 to TRBJ1-5, with D unresolved. V was cut by 5 bases and J by 0 bases, with 11 bases left in between. The CDR3 is 15 residues long. The V gene's germline CDR1 is SGHAT and CDR2 FQNNGV. The full variable domain, with the rest looked up from reference TRBV11-2 and TRBJ1-5, is EAGVAQSPRYKIIEKRQSVAFWCNPISGHATLYWYQQILGQGPKLLIQFQNNGVVDDSQLPKDRFSAERLKGVDSTLKIQPAKLEDSAVYLCASSPGPYSNQPQHFGDGTRLSIL.

The V and J genes are TRBV10-3 and TRBJ2-3; D remains unclear. Deletions cut 5 bases from V and 5 bases from J, with 11 bases between. Per the germline V gene, CDR1 is ENHRY and CDR2 is SYGVKD. CDR3 size: 13 residues. The CDR3, as DNA: TGTGCCATCAGTTCGACACCGCGAGATACGCAGTATTTT. Its protein is CAISSTPRDTQYF.

The chain links TRBV5-1 to TRBJ2-2, with D hard to call. The CDR3 runs 15 residues. CDR1 is SGHRS and CDR2 is YFSETQ in the germline V gene. V was clipped by 1 base and J by 0 bases, with 7 bases between them. CDR3 in DNA: TGCGCCAGCAGCTTGTTATCAGCGAACACCGGGGAGCTGTTTTTT. Its translation is CASSLLSANTGELFF.

This rearrangement joins TRBV2 to TRBJ1-2; 7 bases match TRBD1. The CDR3 covers 15 residues. V dropped 8 bases and J dropped 6; count of bases not matched to a gene: 15. Per the germline V gene, CDR1 is SNHLY and CDR2 is FYNNEI. Here the CDR3 DNA reads TGTGCCAGCGAAGCTTCCCCGACAGGGCTACATGGCTACACCTTC. As protein: CASEASPTGLHGYTF.

V is TRBV2 and J is TRBJ2-3; 9 nucleotides match TRBD2. V shed 3 bases and J 3 bases; nucleotides not matched to a gene: 13. The germline V gene has CDR1 SNHLY and CDR2 FYNNEI. The CDR3 has 18 amino acids. The CDR3 loop is CASSDPPLAGVGTDTQYF. DNA for the CDR3: TGTGCCAGCAGTGACCCGCCCTTAGCGGGAGTCGGGACAGATACGCAGTATTTT.